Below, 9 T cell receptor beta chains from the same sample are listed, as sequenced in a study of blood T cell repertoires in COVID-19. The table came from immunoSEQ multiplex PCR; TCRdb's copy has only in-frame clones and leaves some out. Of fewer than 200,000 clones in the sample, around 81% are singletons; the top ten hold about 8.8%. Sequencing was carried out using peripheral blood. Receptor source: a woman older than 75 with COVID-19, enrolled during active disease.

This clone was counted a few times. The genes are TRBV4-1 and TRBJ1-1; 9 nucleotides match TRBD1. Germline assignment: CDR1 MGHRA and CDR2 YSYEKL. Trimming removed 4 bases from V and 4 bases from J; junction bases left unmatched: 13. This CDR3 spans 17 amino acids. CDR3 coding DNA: TGCGCCAGCAGCCCAACCGGGACAGGGCTTTCTGCCACTGAAGCTTTCTTT. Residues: CASSPTGTGLSATEAFF.

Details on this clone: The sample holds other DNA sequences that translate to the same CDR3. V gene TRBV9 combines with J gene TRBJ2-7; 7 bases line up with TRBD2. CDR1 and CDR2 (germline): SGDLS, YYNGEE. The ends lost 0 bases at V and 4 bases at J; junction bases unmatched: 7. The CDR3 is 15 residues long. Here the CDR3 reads CASSVGSSGYYEQYF. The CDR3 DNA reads TGTGCCAGCAGCGTAGGGTCTAGCGGATATTACGAGCAGTACTTC. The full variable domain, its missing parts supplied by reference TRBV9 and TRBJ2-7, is DSGVTQTPKHLITATGQRVTLRCSPRSGDLSVYWYQQSLDQGLQFLIQYYNGEERAKGNILERFSAQQFPDLHSELNLSSLELGDSALYFCASSVGSSGYYEQYFGPGTRLTVT.

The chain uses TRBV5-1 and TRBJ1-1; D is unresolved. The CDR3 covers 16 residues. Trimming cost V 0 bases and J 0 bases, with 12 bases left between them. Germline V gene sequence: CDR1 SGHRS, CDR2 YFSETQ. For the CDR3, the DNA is TGCGCCAGCAGCTTGGGGTCCGAGAATATGAACACTGAAGCTTTCTTT. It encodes CASSLGSENMNTEAFF. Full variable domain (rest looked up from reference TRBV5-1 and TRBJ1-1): KAGVTQTPRYLIKTRGQQVTLSCSPISGHRSVSWYQQTPGQGLQFLFEYFSETQRNKGNFPGRFSGRQFSNSRSEMNVSTLELGDSALYLCASSLGSENMNTEAFFGQGTRLTVV.

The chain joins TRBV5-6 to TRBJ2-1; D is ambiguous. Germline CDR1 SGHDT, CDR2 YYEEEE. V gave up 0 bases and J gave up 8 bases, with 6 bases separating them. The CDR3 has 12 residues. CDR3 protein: CASSLAGYEQFF. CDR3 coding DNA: TGTGCCAGCAGCTTGGCCGGTTATGAGCAGTTCTTC. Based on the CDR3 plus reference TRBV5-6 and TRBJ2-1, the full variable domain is DAGVTQSPTHLIKTRGQQVTLRCSPKSGHDTVSWYQQALGQGPQFIFQYYEEEERQRGNFPDRFSGHQFPNYSSELNVNALLLGDSALYLCASSLAGYEQFFGPGTRLTVL.

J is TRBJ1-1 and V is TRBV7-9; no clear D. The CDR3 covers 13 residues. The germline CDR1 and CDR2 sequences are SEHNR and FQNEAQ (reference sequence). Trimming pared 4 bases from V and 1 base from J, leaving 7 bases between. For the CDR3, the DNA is TGTGCCAGCAGCTGGCAAGAGAACACTGAAGCTTTCTTT. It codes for CASSWQENTEAFF.

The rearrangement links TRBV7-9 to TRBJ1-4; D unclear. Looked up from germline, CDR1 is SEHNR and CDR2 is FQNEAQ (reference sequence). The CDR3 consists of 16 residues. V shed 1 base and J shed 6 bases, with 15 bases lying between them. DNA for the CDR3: TGTGCCAGCAGCTTAGGCGGGTCCGCTATCTATGAAAAACTGTTTTTT. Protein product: CASSLGGSAIYEKLFF.

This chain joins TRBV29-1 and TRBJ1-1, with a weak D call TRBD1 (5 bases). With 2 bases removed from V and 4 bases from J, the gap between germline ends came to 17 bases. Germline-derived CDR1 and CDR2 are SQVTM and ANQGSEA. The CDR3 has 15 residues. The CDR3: CSVETASGGGTEAFF. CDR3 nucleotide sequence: TGCAGCGTTGAAACGGCTAGTGGGGGGGGCACTGAAGCTTTCTTT.

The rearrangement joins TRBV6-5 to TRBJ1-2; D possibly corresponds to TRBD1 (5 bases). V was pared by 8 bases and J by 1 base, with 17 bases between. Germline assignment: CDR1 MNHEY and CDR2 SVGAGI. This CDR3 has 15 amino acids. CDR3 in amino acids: CASVPPGSRNYGYTF. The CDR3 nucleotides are TGTGCCAGCGTCCCCCCAGGGTCCCGTAACTATGGCTACACCTTC.

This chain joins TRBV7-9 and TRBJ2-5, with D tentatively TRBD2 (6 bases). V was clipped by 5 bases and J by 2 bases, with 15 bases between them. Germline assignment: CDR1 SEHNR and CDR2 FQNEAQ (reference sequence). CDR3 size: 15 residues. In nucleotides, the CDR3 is TGTGCCAGCAGCCAGCGAGACCTAGCGCAAGAGACCCAGTACTTC. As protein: CASSQRDLAQETQYF.